These 17 T cell receptor beta chains originate from one sample sequenced in a study of CXCR3-negative and CXCR3-positive naive CD8 T cells. 5' RACE that incorporated UMI labels was used to prepare the TRB cDNA libraries. TCRdb reanalyzed the 5' RACE reads and collapses them to one entry per CDR3 protein, without DNA. The listing contains 100,000 or so distinct CDR3 sequences. Material: naive CXCR3- CD8+ T cells from blood. As to subset: CD45RO-CCR7+CD27+CD95- naive CD8+ T cells lacking CXCR3 (TNR3-). These receptors were obtained from a human donor in good health. Some clones in this sample may be carry-over from other donors' samples.

The CDR3 region is CASSSPGGSFNEQYF. The V call is TRBV7-9, the J call TRBJ2-7; TCRdb calls TRBD1, which cannot be checked without DNA. The CDR3 totals 15 residues. Germline CDR1 and CDR2: SEHNR and FQNEAQ (reference sequence).

The chain is built from TRBV10-3 and TRBJ2-3. This CDR3 spans 13 amino acids. CDR1 ENHRY and CDR2 SYGVKD come from the germline V gene. CDR3 in amino acids: CPISPTLGDTQYF.

V usage is TRBV7-9 and J usage is TRBJ2-5; TCRdb calls TRBD1, which cannot be checked without DNA. The CDR3 length is 17 residues. Germline CDR1 and CDR2: SEHNR and FQNEAQ (reference sequence). The CDR3: CASRSTEGTGDQETQYF.

The V call is TRBV29-1, the J call TRBJ2-5. The germline CDR1 and CDR2 sequences are SQVTM and ANQGSEA. This CDR3 contains 13 residues. The CDR3 loop is CSVEIPGQETQYF.

CDR3: CATSRITGGQETQYF. The J gene is TRBJ2-5, the V gene TRBV15; the D call of TRBD1 rests on TCRdb alone, since no DNA is present to check it. Germline-derived CDR1 and CDR2 are LNHNV and YYDKDF (reference sequence). This CDR3 comprises 15 residues.

The rearrangement links TRBV20-1 to TRBJ1-5. Germline V gives CDR1 DFQATT, CDR2 SNEGSKA (reference sequence). CDR3 length: 13 residues. Here the CDR3 reads CSAREAGDQPQHF.

V usage is TRBV20-1 and J usage is TRBJ2-3; TCRdb reports TRBD2, a call that lacks DNA to check it against. The germline V gene has CDR1 DFQATT and CDR2 SNEGSKA (reference sequence). There are 15 residues in the CDR3. This CDR3 reads CSARVSGSSTDTQYF.

The V and J genes are TRBV29-1 and TRBJ1-2; as DNA is missing, the TRBD1 call by TCRdb cannot be tested. The germline CDR1 and CDR2 sequences are SQVTM and ANQGSEA. This CDR3 contains 14 residues. Here the CDR3 reads CSVEDRGSEYGYTF.

V usage is TRBV6-2 or TRBV6-3 and J usage is TRBJ1-5; TCRdb names TRBD1, which stays unverified in the absence of DNA. This CDR3 has 20 amino acids. CDR1 is MNHEY, CDR2 SVGEGT, per germline. The CDR3 loop reads CASSYATWAGEELYNQPQHF.

The gene calls are TRBV29-1 and TRBJ2-3; TCRdb outputs TRBD1, but without DNA this stays unchecked. CDR1 and CDR2 from the germline V gene are SQVTM and ANQGSEA. The CDR3 consists of 13 residues. CDR3 sequence: CSVEQGNTDTQYF.

The chain employs TRBV7-2 and TRBJ1-2; TCRdb's D call of TRBD1 is untestable without DNA. The CDR3 length is 15 residues. Looked up from germline, CDR1 is SGHTA and CDR2 is FQGNSA. CDR3 region: CASSLTQGVAYGYTF.

The V call is TRBV4-3, the J call TRBJ1-2. This CDR3 has 15 amino acids. Looked up from germline, CDR1 is LGHNA and CDR2 is YSLEER. CDR3: CASSVDRALFDGYTF.

The gene calls are TRBV7-9 and TRBJ1-1; TCRdb indicates TRBD1, and absent DNA this call remains unverified. CDR1 and CDR2 from the germline V gene are SEHNR and FQNEAQ (reference sequence). This CDR3 region has 12 residues. The CDR3 sequence is CASRPDRSEAFF.

The CDR3 sequence is CAIQVPNTGELFF. The gene calls are TRBV10-3 and TRBJ2-2. Germline lookup yields CDR1 ENHRY and CDR2 SYGVKD. The CDR3 covers 13 residues.

The chain employs TRBV20-1 and TRBJ2-7; absent DNA, TCRdb's TRBD2 call cannot be checked. The CDR3 covers 14 residues. Germline loops: CDR1 DFQATT, CDR2 SNEGSKA (reference sequence). CDR3 region: CSATGTSGFHEQYF.

V is TRBV11-2 and J is TRBJ2-1; no DNA is available, so the TRBD1 call from TCRdb remains unchecked. The CDR3 sequence is 17 residues long. Germline assignment: CDR1 SGHAT and CDR2 FQNNGV. CDR3 amino acids: CASSSELSGQGFGEQFF.

The rearrangement joins TRBV7-2 to TRBJ1-1. The CDR3 sequence is 12 residues long. Looked up from germline, CDR1 is SGHTA and CDR2 is FQGNSA. Here the CDR3 reads CASSLESPEAFF.